The 30 T cell receptor beta chains given below trace back to one sample, sequenced in a study of CD8 T cells in Susac syndrome. The authors reverse transcribed roughly 0.5 to 1 ug RNA with random hexamers. TCRdb reanalysed the immunoSEQ multiplex PCR reads using MiXCR and keeps one entry per CDR3 protein. The sample lists about 200,000 distinct CDR3 sequences, roughly nine tenths seen once, with around 0.13% in the top ten. What was sequenced was CD8+ T cells from PBMCs. These TCRs come from a human donor with multiple sclerosis.

V and J are TRBV11-2 and TRBJ2-7, with 16 positions matching TRBD2. V shed 4 bases and J 5 bases; nucleotides not matched to a gene: 5. The CDR3 has 16 residues. The V gene's germline CDR1 is SGHAT and CDR2 FQNNGV. CDR3 DNA sequence: TGTGCCAGCAGCTCCGGGACTAGCGGGAGGGGAAACGAGCAGTACTTC. The encoded protein is CASSSGTSGRGNEQYF. The complete variable domain, with remaining parts taken from reference TRBV11-2 and TRBJ2-7, reads EAGVAQSPRYKIIEKRQSVAFWCNPISGHATLYWYQQILGQGPKLLIQFQNNGVVDDSQLPKDRFSAERLKGVDSTLKIQPAKLEDSAVYLCASSSGTSGRGNEQYFGPGTRLTVT.

This clonotype has only a few counts. This chain joins TRBV25-1 and TRBJ1-5; maybe TRBD1 (5 bases). Germline V gene lookup returns CDR1 MGHDK and CDR2 SYGVNS. V was trimmed by 6 bases and J by 4 bases, leaving 7 bases between them. This CDR3 spans 12 amino acids. The CDR3 loop is CASSEGNQPQHF. In nucleotides, the CDR3 is TGTGCCAGCAGCGAGGGGAATCAGCCCCAGCATTTT.

This clonotype was observed once. The chain employs TRBV5-6 and TRBJ1-2; a weak D match, TRBD1 (5 bases). The CDR3 has 15 amino acids. V was pared by 1 base and J by 5 bases, with 15 bases between. CDR1 SGHDT and CDR2 YYEEEE come from the germline V gene. CDR3 nucleotides: TGTGCCAGCAGCTTGATGGGGCAGTACTTGTATGGCTACACCTTC. It is translated as CASSLMGQYLYGYTF.

The chain employs TRBV7-6 and TRBJ2-7; D gene uncertain. Trimming took off 3 bases at V and 1 base at J, with 10 bases between the two ends. CDR3 length equals 14 residues. Germline CDR1 reads SGHVS; CDR2 reads FNYEAQ. The CDR3 DNA follows: TGTGCCAGCAGCTTGAGCGATTTATCCTACGAGCAGTACTTC. Amino acids: CASSLSDLSYEQYF.

The V gene is TRBV15, the J gene TRBJ2-7; either TRBD1 or TRBD2 may supply D (6 bases each). Trimming stripped 5 bases from V and 2 bases from J, with 16 bases between. The CDR3 has 15 amino acids. Looked up from germline, CDR1 is LNHNV and CDR2 is YYDKDF (reference sequence). The DNA for the CDR3 is TGTGCCACCAGCGTTGGAGGGGGGAACCCCTACGAGCAGTACTTC. Translation gives CATSVGGGNPYEQYF.

This rearrangement joins TRBV24-1 to TRBJ1-1; the D is unclear. Germline CDR1 KGHDR, CDR2 SFDVKD. The CDR3 runs to 13 residues. V shed 1 base and J shed 1 base, with 3 bases lying between them. Here the CDR3 DNA reads TGTGCCACCAGTGATTTCAGGAACACTGAAGCTTTCTTT. This translates into CATSDFRNTEAFF.

The CDR3 region has the DNA TGTGCCAGCAGCCCAGCGGCGGTAGCGTTTGAGACCCAGTACTTC. Translating gives CASSPAAVAFETQYF. This chain uses TRBV7-9 with TRBJ2-5; weak D call: TRBD2 (5 bases). With 5 bases removed from V and 5 bases from J, the gap between germline ends came to 18 bases. The CDR3 has 15 amino acids. Germline V gene sequence: CDR1 SEHNR, CDR2 FQNEAQ (reference sequence).

V is TRBV2 and J is TRBJ1-1; 8 bases fit TRBD1. The V gene end was trimmed by 6 bases and the J gene end by 1 base; junction bases not matched to a gene: 4. Germline loops: CDR1 SNHLY, CDR2 FYNNEI. The CDR3 length is 14 residues. In DNA form, the CDR3 reads TGTGCCAGCAGGACGGGACAGGCGAACACTGAAGCTTTCTTT. Translating it yields CASRTGQANTEAFF.

The chain combines TRBV9 with TRBJ1-2; a weak D match, TRBD1 (6 bases). Trimming shortened V by 2 bases and J by 1 base, and 9 bases separated the two germline ends. CDR3 length: 14 residues. Per germline, CDR1 SGDLS and CDR2 YYNGEE. CDR3 residues: CASSVDSSNYGYTF. In nucleotides, the CDR3 is TGTGCCAGCAGCGTGGACAGTAGTAACTATGGCTACACCTTC.

The V call is TRBV20-1, the J call TRBJ2-7; D call uncertain. V was clipped by 6 bases and J by 1 base, with 13 bases between them. CDR1 DFQATT and CDR2 SNEGSKA come from the germline V gene (reference sequence). The CDR3 loop spans 13 amino acids. The chain's CDR3 is CSASPRRSYEQYF. The CDR3 region has the DNA TGCAGTGCCTCCCCCAGGAGATCCTACGAGCAGTACTTC.

This rearrangement joins TRBV7-9 to TRBJ2-7, with D perhaps TRBD1 (5 bases). The germline CDR1 and CDR2 sequences are SEHNR and FQNEAQ (reference sequence). V was cut by 5 bases and J by 3 bases, with 11 bases left in between. The CDR3 totals 13 residues. CDR3 in amino acids: CASSPGHLYEQYF. CDR3 nucleotides: TGTGCCAGCAGCCCCGGACACCTCTACGAGCAGTACTTC.

The chain couples TRBV30 to TRBJ2-3; D is uncertain. This CDR3 has 13 residues. V gave up 0 bases and J gave up 2 bases, with 6 bases separating them. Germline V gene data show CDR1 as GTSNPN and CDR2 as SVGIG (reference sequence). CDR3 in DNA: TGTGCCTGGAGTGTAGACCACACAGATACGCAGTATTTT. Its translation: CAWSVDHTDTQYF.

V and J are TRBV14 and TRBJ2-5; D is ambiguous. CDR1 and CDR2 from the germline V gene are SGHDN and FVKESK. CDR3 length: 14 residues. Trimming took 1 base from V and 5 from J, leaving 11 bases between them. This chain's CDR3 is CASSQGLGWETQYF. CDR3 bases: TGTGCCAGCAGCCAAGGATTAGGGTGGGAGACCCAGTACTTC.

V usage is TRBV9 and J usage is TRBJ2-7; weak D call: TRBD1 (5 bases). V was shortened by 0 bases and J by 3 bases, with 7 bases between the two germline ends. Germline CDR1 reads SGDLS; CDR2 reads YYNGEE. The CDR3 sequence is 13 residues long. In DNA, the CDR3 is TGTGCCAGCAGCGTAGCTCAGGGCTACGAGCAGTACTTC. Its protein product is CASSVAQGYEQYF. Complete variable domain (other parts from reference TRBV9 and TRBJ2-7): DSGVTQTPKHLITATGQRVTLRCSPRSGDLSVYWYQQSLDQGLQFLIQYYNGEERAKGNILERFSAQQFPDLHSELNLSSLELGDSALYFCASSVAQGYEQYFGPGTRLTVT.

CDR3 loop: CASSSTGQGSYEQYF. DNA for the CDR3: TGTGCCAGCAGCTCTACCGGACAGGGTAGCTACGAGCAGTACTTC. The J gene is TRBJ2-7, the V gene TRBV13; 8 nucleotides align to TRBD1. Germline CDR1 and CDR2: PRHDT and FYEKMQ (reference sequence). The CDR3 extends over 15 amino acids. V gave up 4 bases and J gave up 3 bases; unmatched junction bases: 8.

This clonotype was recorded once. This chain uses TRBV25-1 with TRBJ1-6; D is perhaps TRBD1 (5 bases). This CDR3 is built from 12 residues. The germline V gene has CDR1 MGHDK and CDR2 SYGVNS. The germline V and J ends were trimmed by 6 bases and 10 bases, with 10 bases remaining between them. This CDR3 reads CASRGGGSPLHF. The CDR3 DNA reads TGTGCCAGCAGGGGTGGGGGGTCACCCCTCCACTTT.

The chain couples TRBV5-6 to TRBJ2-2, with no clear D. The CDR3 is 13 amino acids. The germline V gene has CDR1 SGHDT and CDR2 YYEEEE. The germline V and J ends were trimmed by 4 bases and 7 bases, with 11 bases remaining between them. This CDR3 reads CASSPDGNGELFF. CDR3 nucleotide sequence: TGTGCCAGCAGCCCCGATGGTAACGGGGAGCTGTTTTTT.

Here the CDR3 DNA reads TGTGCCAGTAGTATCGGGGTTACTGAAGCTTTCTTT. Translated, it gives CASSIGVTEAFF. The chain carries TRBV19 and TRBJ1-1; D is uncertain. Germline CDR1 reads LNHDA; CDR2 reads SQIVND (reference sequence). V gave up 3 bases and J gave up 5 bases, with 7 bases separating them. The CDR3 is 12 amino acids.

The rearrangement uses TRBV9 and TRBJ2-1; perhaps TRBD2 as D (5 bases). Germline CDR1 reads SGDLS; CDR2 reads YYNGEE. Trimming shortened V by 0 bases and J by 3 bases, and 10 bases separated the two germline ends. The CDR3 length is 15 residues. As DNA, the CDR3 is TGTGCCAGCAGCGTAGGGGCGGGCTTCTACAATGAGCAGTTCTTC. Translation: CASSVGAGFYNEQFF.

J is TRBJ2-7 and V is TRBV20-1; D perhaps matches TRBD1 (6 bases). The CDR3 consists of 13 residues. Germline values: CDR1 DFQATT, CDR2 SNEGSKA (reference sequence). Deletions cut 3 bases from V and 5 bases from J, with 14 bases between. CDR3 sequence reads: CSARGTQGNEQYF. CDR3 nucleotide sequence: TGCAGTGCTAGGGGTACACAGGGAAACGAGCAGTACTTC.

V and J are TRBV13 and TRBJ1-2; D is unresolved. V lost 5 bases and J lost 4, with 20 bases in between. The CDR3 sequence is 16 residues long. CDR1 is PRHDT, CDR2 FYEKMQ, per germline (reference sequence). CDR3 residues: CASSPTEVGIGYGYTF. The CDR3, as DNA: TGTGCCAGCAGCCCTACCGAAGTAGGGATTGGCTATGGCTACACCTTC.

This chain uses TRBV12-3 or TRBV12-4 with TRBJ2-2; D call uncertain. The CDR3 consists of 12 residues. Trimming stripped 6 bases from V and 6 bases from J, with 8 bases between. CDR3 nucleotide sequence: TGTGCCAGCAGCACCCAGGCCGGGGAGCTGTTTTTT. The encoded protein is CASSTQAGELFF.

The chain couples TRBV15 to TRBJ2-5, with D tentatively TRBD2 (6 bases). V shed 0 bases and J shed 2 bases, with 10 bases lying between them. The V gene's germline CDR1 is LNHNV and CDR2 YYDKDF (reference sequence). This CDR3 contains 15 residues. In DNA, the CDR3 is TGTGCCACCAGCAGAGATCGGGGGTTTCAAGAGACCCAGTACTTC. Protein sequence: CATSRDRGFQETQYF.

V and J are TRBV13 and TRBJ2-3; tentative D call: TRBD2 (6 bases). The CDR3 covers 15 residues. V gave up 5 bases and J gave up 2 bases, with 14 bases separating them. Germline V CDR1 and CDR2: PRHDT, FYEKMQ (reference sequence). This CDR3 reads CASSLIADPTDTQYF. The DNA of the CDR3 is TGTGCCAGCAGCCTTATAGCGGACCCCACAGATACGCAGTATTTT. The whole variable domain, remainder taken from reference TRBV13 and TRBJ2-3, is AAGVIQSPRHLIKEKRETATLKCYPIPRHDTVYWYQQGPGQDPQFLISFYEKMQSDKGSIPDRFSAQQFSDYHSELNMSSLELGDSALYFCASSLIADPTDTQYFGPGTRLTVL.

The V call is TRBV27, the J call TRBJ1-5; 9 bases are shared with TRBD1. V was clipped by 3 bases and J by 2 bases; unmatched bases: 5. This CDR3 spans 16 amino acids. CDR1 and CDR2 from the germline V gene are MNHEY and SMNVEV (reference sequence). CDR3 sequence (DNA): TGTGCCAGCAGTTTGACGGGACAGGGTGGCAATCAGCCCCAGCATTTT. Protein sequence: CASSLTGQGGNQPQHF.

The V and J genes are TRBV6-6 and TRBJ1-1; unclear D gene. With 2 bases removed from V and 5 bases from J, the gap between germline ends came to 6 bases. The CDR3 totals 12 residues. Germline loops: CDR1 MNHNY, CDR2 SVGAGI (reference sequence). This CDR3 reads CASSYGGTEAFF. CDR3 DNA sequence: TGTGCCAGCAGTTACGGTGGGACTGAAGCTTTCTTT.

This clonotype appeared a few times. This sequence joins TRBV27 and TRBJ1-1; 8 nucleotides match TRBD1. Germline CDR1 reads MNHEY; CDR2 reads SMNVEV (reference sequence). This CDR3 region has 14 residues. V shed 5 bases, J shed 2 bases, and the junction held 4 bases outside the gene matches. DNA for the CDR3: TGTGCCAGCAGTCCCGGACAGGGTAACACTGAAGCTTTCTTT. Protein sequence: CASSPGQGNTEAFF.

The V and J genes are TRBV29-1 and TRBJ2-2; unclear D gene. This CDR3 is 13 amino acids long. Between the trimmed V and J ends, which lost 0 bases and 6 bases, there was a span of 8 bases. CDR1 is SQVTM, CDR2 ANQGSEA, per germline. As DNA, the CDR3 is TGCAGCGTTGAAGAAAACCTTTCCGGGGAGCTGTTTTTT. Its translation: CSVEENLSGELFF.

The gene calls are TRBV9 and TRBJ2-1; D might be TRBD1 or TRBD2, each matching 5 bases. V was shortened by 3 bases and J by 3 bases, with 25 bases between the two germline ends. Germline CDR1 SGDLS, CDR2 YYNGEE. The CDR3 contains 19 residues. Here the CDR3 DNA reads TGTGCCAGCAGCGGGACGGTTGACTCCGGGACCGCTCTCTACAATGAGCAGTTCTTC. It specifies CASSGTVDSGTALYNEQFF.

This rearrangement joins TRBV4-1 to TRBJ2-7; TRBD2 matches at 13 bases. V was clipped by 7 bases and J by 5 bases; unmatched bases: 8. Germline values: CDR1 MGHRA, CDR2 YSYEKL. The CDR3 extends over 15 amino acids. CDR3 in DNA: TGCGCCAGCACCATCGGCGGGACTAGCGGGGACGAGCAGTACTTC. Protein: CASTIGGTSGDEQYF.